This T cell receptor beta chain came from a study of blood T cell repertoires in COVID-19. Sequencing was performed with immunoSEQ multiplex PCR; in TCRdb, only in-frame clones are kept and a portion is missing. The repertoire holds roughly 69,000 clones, with 70% to 85% as singletons. There are 15 residues in the CDR3. Germline CDR1 and CDR2: MDHEN and SYDVKM. Trimming cost V 5 bases and J 6 bases; bases outside gene matches: 13. A few counts support this clone. The specimen sequenced was peripheral blood. This chain connects TRBV28 to TRBJ2-7; TRBD2 aligns across 7 bases. This TCR came from a woman aged 50 to 60 with acute or convalescent COVID-19. The CDR3 loop is CASSPQGLFQSEQYF. Written as DNA, the CDR3 is TGTGCCAGCAGTCCCCAGGGACTATTCCAATCCGAGCAGTACTTC.